This TCR beta chain derives from a study of blood T cell repertoires in COVID-19. The V gene's germline CDR1 is SGHAT and CDR2 FQDESV (reference sequence). The CDR3 loop spans 14 amino acids. Trimming took off 5 bases at V and 4 bases at J, with 14 bases between the two ends. Libraries were prepared by immunoSEQ multiplex PCR; TCRdb keeps only in-frame clonotypes and omits some of them. The sample has around 380,000 clones, around 84% seen once. V usage is TRBV11-1 and J usage is TRBJ1-1; perhaps TRBD1 as D (5 bases). Material: peripheral blood. This clonotype was sampled from a human donor with acute or convalescent COVID-19. The donor label of this sample is uncertain. CDR3 amino acids: CASSDWTGGTEAFF. The CDR3 DNA reads TGTGCCAGCAGCGACTGGACGGGGGGCACTGAAGCTTTCTTT.